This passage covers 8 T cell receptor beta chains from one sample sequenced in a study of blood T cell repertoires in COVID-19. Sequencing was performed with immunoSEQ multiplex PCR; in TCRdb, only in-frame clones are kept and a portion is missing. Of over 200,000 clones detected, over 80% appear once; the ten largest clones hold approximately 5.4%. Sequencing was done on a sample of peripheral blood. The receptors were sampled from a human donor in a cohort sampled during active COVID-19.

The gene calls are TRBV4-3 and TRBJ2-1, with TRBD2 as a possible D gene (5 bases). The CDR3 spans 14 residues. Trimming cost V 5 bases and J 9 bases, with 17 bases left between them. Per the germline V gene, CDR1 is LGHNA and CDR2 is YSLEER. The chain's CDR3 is CASSINGVRGEQFF. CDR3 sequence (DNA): TGCGCCAGCAGCATAAACGGGGTCCGGGGTGAGCAGTTCTTC.

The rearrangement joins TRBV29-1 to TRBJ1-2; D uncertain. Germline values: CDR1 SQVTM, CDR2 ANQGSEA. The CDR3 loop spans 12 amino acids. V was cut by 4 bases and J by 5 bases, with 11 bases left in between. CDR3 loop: CSVAVAGYGYTF. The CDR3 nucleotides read TGCAGCGTTGCGGTCGCAGGTTATGGCTACACCTTC. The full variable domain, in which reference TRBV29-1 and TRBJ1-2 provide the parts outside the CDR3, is SAVISQKPSRDICQRGTSLTIQCQVDSQVTMMFWYRQQPGQSLTLIATANQGSEATYESGFVIDKFPISRPNLTFSTLTVSNMSPEDSSIYLCSVAVAGYGYTFGSGTRLTVV.

Written as DNA, the CDR3 is TGTGCCAGCAGTTTGGCCACCGGGACACCCACAGCAGCTTTCTTT. Translation: CASSLATGTPTAAFF. The V gene is TRBV28, the J gene TRBJ1-1, with D perhaps matching TRBD1 (6 bases). Trimming removed 3 bases at V and 10 bases at J, with 21 bases between. The CDR3 sequence is 15 residues long. Germline-derived CDR1 and CDR2 are MDHEN and SYDVKM.

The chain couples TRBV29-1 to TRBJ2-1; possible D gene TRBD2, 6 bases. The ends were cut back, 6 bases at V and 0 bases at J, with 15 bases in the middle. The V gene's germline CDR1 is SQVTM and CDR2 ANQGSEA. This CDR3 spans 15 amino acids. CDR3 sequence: CSVRGTRDSYNEQFF. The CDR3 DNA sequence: TGCAGCGTCCGCGGGACTCGCGACTCCTACAATGAGCAGTTCTTC.

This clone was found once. This CDR3 reads CASSTLQETQYF. CDR3 nucleotide sequence: TGTGCCAGCAGCACCCTACAAGAGACCCAGTACTTC. The V and J genes are TRBV5-4 and TRBJ2-5; no reliable D call. Germline V CDR1 and CDR2: SGHNT, YYREEE (reference sequence). The ends were cut back, 4 bases at V and 2 bases at J, with 6 bases in the middle. The CDR3 covers 12 residues.

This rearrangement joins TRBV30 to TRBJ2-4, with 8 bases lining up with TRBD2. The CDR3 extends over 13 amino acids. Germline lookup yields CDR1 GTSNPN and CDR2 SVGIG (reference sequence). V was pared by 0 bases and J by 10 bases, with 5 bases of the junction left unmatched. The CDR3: CAWSVSAGAIQYF. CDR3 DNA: TGTGCCTGGAGTGTTTCAGCGGGAGCGATTCAGTACTTC.

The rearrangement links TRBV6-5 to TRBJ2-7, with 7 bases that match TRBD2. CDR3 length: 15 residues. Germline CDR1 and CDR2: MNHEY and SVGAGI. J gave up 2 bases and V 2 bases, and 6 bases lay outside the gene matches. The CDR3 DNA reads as TGTGCCAGCAGTTACGGGCTAGCGGCCCCCTACGAGCAGTACTTC. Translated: CASSYGLAAPYEQYF.

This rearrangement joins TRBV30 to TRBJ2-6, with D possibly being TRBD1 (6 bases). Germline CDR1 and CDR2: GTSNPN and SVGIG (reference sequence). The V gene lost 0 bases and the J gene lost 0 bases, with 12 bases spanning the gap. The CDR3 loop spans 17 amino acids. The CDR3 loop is CAWSVGTFSSGANVLTF. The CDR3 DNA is TGTGCCTGGAGTGTGGGGACATTTTCCTCTGGGGCCAACGTCCTGACTTTC.